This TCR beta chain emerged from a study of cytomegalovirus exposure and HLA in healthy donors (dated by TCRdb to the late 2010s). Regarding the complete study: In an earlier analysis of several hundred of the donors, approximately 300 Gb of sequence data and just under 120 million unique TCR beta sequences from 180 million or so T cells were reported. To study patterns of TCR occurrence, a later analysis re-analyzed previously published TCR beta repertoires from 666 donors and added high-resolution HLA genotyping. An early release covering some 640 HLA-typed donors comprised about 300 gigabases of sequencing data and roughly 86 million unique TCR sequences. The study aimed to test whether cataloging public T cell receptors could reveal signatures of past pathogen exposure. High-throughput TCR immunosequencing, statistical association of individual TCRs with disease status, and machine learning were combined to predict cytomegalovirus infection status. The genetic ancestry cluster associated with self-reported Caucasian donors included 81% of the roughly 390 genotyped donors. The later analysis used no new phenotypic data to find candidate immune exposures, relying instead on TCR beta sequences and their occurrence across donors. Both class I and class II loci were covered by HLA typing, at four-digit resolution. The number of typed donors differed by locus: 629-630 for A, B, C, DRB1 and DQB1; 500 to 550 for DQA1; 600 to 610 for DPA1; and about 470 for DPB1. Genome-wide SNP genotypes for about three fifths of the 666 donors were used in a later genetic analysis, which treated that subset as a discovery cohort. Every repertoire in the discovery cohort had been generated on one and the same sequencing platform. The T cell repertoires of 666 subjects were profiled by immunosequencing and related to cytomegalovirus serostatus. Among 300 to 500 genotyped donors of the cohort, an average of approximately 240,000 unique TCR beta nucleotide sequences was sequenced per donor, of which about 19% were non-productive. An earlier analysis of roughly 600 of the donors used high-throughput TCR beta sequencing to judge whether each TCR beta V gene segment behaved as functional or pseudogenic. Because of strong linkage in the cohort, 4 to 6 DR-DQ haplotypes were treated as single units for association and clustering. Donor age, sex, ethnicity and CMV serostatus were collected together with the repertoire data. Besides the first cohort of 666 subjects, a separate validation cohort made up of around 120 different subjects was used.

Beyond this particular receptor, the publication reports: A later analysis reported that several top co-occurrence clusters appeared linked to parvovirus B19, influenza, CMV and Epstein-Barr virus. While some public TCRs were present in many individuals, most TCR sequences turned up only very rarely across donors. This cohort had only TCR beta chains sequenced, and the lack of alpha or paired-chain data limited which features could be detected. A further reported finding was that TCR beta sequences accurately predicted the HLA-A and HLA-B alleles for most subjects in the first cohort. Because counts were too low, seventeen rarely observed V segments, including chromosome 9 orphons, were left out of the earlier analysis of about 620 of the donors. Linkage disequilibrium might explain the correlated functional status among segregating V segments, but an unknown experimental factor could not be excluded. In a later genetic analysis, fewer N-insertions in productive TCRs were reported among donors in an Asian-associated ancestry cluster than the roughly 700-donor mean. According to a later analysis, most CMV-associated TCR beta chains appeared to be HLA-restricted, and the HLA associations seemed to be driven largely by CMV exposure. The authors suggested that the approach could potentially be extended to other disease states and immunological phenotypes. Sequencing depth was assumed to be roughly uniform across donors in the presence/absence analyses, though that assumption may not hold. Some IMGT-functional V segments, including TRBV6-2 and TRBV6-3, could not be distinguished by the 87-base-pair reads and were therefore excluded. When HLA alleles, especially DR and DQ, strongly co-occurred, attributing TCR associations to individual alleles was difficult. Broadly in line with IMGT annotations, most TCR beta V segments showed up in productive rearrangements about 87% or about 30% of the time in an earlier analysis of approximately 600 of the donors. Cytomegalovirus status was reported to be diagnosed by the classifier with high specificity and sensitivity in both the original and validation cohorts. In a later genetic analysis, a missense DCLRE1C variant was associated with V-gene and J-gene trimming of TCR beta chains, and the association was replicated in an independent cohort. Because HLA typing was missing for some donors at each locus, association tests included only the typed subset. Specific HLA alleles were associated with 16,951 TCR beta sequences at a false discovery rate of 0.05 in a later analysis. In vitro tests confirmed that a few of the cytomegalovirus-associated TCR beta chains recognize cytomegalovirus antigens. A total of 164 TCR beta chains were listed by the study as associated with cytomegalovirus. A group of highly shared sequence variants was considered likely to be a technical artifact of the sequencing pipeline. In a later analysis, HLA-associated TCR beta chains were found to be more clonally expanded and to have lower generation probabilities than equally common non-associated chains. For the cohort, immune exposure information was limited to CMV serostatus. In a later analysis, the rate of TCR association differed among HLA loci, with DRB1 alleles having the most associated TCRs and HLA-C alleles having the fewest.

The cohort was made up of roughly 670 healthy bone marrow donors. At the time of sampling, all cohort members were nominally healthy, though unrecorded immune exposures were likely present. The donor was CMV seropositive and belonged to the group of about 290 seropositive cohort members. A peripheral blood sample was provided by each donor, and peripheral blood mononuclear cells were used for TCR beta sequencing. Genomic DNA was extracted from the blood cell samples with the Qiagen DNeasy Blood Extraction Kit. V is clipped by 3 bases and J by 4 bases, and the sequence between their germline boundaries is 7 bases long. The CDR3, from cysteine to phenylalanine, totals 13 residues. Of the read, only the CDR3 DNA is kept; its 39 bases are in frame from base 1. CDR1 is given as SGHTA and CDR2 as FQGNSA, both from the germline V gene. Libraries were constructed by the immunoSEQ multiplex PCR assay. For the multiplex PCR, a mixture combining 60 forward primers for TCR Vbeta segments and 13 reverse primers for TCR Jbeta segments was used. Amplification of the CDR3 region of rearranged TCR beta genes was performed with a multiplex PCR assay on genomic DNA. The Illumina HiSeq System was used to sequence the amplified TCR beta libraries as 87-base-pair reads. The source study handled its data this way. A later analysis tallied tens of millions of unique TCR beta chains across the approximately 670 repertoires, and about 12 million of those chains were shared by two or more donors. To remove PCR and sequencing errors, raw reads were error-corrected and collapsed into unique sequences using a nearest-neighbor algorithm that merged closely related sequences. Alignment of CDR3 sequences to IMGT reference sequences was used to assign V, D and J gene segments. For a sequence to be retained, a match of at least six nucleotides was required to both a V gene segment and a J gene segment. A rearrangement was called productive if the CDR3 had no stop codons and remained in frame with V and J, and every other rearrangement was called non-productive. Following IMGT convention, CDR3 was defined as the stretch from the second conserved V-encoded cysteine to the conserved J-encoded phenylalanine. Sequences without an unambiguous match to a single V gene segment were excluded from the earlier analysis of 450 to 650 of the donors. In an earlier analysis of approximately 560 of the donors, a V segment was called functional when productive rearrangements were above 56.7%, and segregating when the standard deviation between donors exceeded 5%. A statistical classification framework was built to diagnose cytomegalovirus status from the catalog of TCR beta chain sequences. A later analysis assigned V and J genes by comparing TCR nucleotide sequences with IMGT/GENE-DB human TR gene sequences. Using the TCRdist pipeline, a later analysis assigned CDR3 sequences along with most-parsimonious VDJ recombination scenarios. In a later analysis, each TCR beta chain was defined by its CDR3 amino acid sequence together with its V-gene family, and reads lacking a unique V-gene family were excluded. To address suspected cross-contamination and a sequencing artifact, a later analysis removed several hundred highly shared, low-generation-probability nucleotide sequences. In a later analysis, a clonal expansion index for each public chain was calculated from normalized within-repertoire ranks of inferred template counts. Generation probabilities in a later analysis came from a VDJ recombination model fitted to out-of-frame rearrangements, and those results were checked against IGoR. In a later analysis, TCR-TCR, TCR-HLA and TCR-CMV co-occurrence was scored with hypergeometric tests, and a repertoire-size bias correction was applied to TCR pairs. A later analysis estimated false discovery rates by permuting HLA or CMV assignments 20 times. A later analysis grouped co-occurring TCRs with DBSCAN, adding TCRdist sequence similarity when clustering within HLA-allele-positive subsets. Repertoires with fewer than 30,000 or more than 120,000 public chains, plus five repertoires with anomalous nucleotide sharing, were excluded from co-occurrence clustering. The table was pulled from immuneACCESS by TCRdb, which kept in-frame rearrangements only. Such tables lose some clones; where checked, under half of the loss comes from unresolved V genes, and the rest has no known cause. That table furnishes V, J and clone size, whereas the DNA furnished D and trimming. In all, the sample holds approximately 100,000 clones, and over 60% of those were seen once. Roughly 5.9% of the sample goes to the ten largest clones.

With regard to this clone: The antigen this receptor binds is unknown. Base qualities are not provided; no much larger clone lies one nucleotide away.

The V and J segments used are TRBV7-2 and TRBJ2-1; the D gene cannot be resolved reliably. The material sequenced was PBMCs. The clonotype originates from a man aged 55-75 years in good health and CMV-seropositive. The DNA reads TGTGCCAGCAGCTTTAGCCCGTACAATGAGCAGTTCTTC. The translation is CASSFSPYNEQFF.